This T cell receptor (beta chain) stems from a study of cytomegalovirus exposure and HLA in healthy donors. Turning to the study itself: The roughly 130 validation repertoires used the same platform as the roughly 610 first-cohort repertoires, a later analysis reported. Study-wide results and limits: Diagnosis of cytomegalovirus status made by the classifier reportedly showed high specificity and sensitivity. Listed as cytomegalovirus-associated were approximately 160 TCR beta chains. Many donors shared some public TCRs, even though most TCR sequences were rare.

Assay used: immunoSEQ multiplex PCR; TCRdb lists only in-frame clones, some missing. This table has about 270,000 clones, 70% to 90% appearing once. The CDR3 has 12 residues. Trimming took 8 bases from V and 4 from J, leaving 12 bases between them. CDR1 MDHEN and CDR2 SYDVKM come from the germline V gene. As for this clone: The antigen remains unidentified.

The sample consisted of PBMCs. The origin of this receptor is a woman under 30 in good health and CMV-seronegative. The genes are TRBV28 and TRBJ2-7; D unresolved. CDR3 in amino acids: CASFMAPYEQYF. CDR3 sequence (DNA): TGTGCCAGCTTCATGGCCCCGTACGAGCAGTACTTC.